This TCR beta chain was identified during a study of tissue T cells after allogeneic stem cell transplantation. This clone is classed as medium-sized. Its antigen remains unknown. Study-wide results and caveats: Shared clones across patients were few; motif clustering revealed tissue-specific shared signatures.

CDR3 sequences, V/J genes, frequencies and template counts came from survey-depth TCRbeta sequencing. Data came from immunoSEQ multiplex PCR; TCRdb stores just in-frame clones and leaves some out. The sample includes 20,000 to 30,000 clones, around 67% of them seen just once. Specimen: tissue from the ileum, collected at autopsy. This receptor was taken from a female donor older than 55 with lung cancer.

The CDR3 DNA reads as TGTGCCAGCAGCTTAACAGGGAGCTCTGGAAACACCATATATTTT. Protein product: CASSLTGSSGNTIYF. The rearrangement links TRBV7-8 to TRBJ1-3; possible D gene TRBD1, 6 bases. This CDR3 spans 15 amino acids. CDR1 SGHVS and CDR2 FQNEAQ come from the germline V gene. V was shortened by 2 bases and J by 0 bases, with 8 bases between the two germline ends.